This T cell receptor beta chain comes out of a study of blood T cells in healthy people across ages. This clonotype was seen a handful of times. The CDR3 runs 16 residues. V dropped 1 base and J dropped 9 bases, with 19 bases sitting between them. Germline V CDR1 and CDR2: DFQATT, SNEGSKA (reference sequence). For the second PCR, which ran for 7 to 11 cycles, a sample-barcoded 5' primer and a J-beta primer mix were used. Sequencing recovered at least 2.5 million CDR3-containing paired-end reads from each sample. In TCRdb, the 5' RACE reads were re-called with MiXCR into one record per CDR3 protein. This sample has hundreds of thousands of distinct CDR3 sequences, with less than 40% found just once.

Material for sequencing was blood. V and J are TRBV20-1 and TRBJ1-6, with D possibly TRBD1 on 5 matching bases. The source is a woman aged 80 or over in good health. For the CDR3, the DNA is TGCAGTGCTAGAGGAATCGGGACGGCCGGCGGTTCACCCCTCCACTTT. Amino acid sequence: CSARGIGTAGGSPLHF.